This T cell receptor beta chain was retrieved from a study of blood T cell repertoires in COVID-19. This clone was observed once. In the authors' methods: Estimates of nucleated cell counts were drawn from the amplification of reference gene primers. Generated by immunoSEQ multiplex PCR, the TCRdb table keeps only in-frame clones and is missing some. V, J and clone size reflect that table, while D and trimming were determined from the DNA. The sample carries about 360,000 clones, 86% recorded once. The CDR3 contains 13 residues. The germline gives CDR1 SGDLS, CDR2 YYNGEE. Trimming stripped 4 bases from V and 8 bases from J, with 15 bases between.

Sequencing input: peripheral blood. The genes are TRBV9 and TRBJ1-2; tentative D call: TRBD1 (6 bases). This receptor was identified in a woman aged 60 to 75 with COVID-19, enrolled during active disease. The CDR3 sequence: CASSTEQGWGYTF. CDR3 DNA sequence: TGTGCCAGCAGCACCGAACAGGGCTGGGGCTACACCTTC.